The following is a T cell receptor beta chain sequence with its context. The record originates from a study of control samples from healthy donors and cancer patients. The data were produced by immunoSEQ multiplex PCR, yet TCRdb's version contains in-frame clones alone and is incomplete. This table holds fewer than 500,000 clones, 75% to 95% found once. Germline CDR1 reads MDHEN; CDR2 reads SYDVKM. The CDR3 runs to 16 residues. Trimming cost V 6 bases and J 0 bases; bases outside gene matches: 10. V is TRBV28 and J is TRBJ2-7; 8 nucleotides match TRBD2. Input material: PBMCs. The sequence was collected from a man in his forties with head and neck cancer. The CDR3 loop reads CASSPTGGDFSYEQYF. CDR3 sequence (DNA): TGTGCCAGCAGCCCGACGGGGGGGGACTTCTCCTACGAGCAGTACTTC.